This T cell receptor beta chain was sequenced for a study of cytomegalovirus exposure and HLA in healthy donors. The PCR contained 60 Vbeta and 13 Jbeta primers. Authors' analysis steps: Later reanalysis found around 74 million unique TCR beta chains, around 10 million of them shared. Measured with immunoSEQ multiplex PCR; TCRdb has only the in-frame clones, and not every one. That table gives V, J and clone size, and the DNA gave D and trimming. Of 140,000 to 150,000 clones listed, roughly 80% were seen once; the top ten hold 6.7%. V shed 6 bases and J 5 bases; nucleotides not matched to a gene: 13. The CDR3 has 16 amino acids. CDR1 and CDR2 (germline): SGDLS, YYNGEE.

This sequence was found in a woman in her 40s in good health and CMV-seropositive. V usage is TRBV9 and J usage is TRBJ1-2; 10 bases line up with TRBD1. Sequencing input: PBMCs. The DNA of the CDR3 is TGTGCCAGCATCCGTAGCGGGGACAGGGGCCGTTATGGCTACACCTTC. This sequence encodes CASIRSGDRGRYGYTF.